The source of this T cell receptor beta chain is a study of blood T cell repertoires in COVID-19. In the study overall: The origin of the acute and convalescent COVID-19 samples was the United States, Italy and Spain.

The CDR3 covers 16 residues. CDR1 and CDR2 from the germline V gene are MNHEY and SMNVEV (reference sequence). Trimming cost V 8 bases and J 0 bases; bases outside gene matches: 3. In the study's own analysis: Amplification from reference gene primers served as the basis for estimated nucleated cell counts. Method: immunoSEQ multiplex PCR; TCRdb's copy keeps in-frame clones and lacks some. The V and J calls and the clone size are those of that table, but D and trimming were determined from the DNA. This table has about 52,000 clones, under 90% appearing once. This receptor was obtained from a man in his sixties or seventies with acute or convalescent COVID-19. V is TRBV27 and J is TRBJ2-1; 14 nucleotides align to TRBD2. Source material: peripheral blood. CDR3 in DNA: TGTGCCAGCCATGGGACTAGCGGGAGCTCCTACAATGAGCAGTTCTTC. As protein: CASHGTSGSSYNEQFF.